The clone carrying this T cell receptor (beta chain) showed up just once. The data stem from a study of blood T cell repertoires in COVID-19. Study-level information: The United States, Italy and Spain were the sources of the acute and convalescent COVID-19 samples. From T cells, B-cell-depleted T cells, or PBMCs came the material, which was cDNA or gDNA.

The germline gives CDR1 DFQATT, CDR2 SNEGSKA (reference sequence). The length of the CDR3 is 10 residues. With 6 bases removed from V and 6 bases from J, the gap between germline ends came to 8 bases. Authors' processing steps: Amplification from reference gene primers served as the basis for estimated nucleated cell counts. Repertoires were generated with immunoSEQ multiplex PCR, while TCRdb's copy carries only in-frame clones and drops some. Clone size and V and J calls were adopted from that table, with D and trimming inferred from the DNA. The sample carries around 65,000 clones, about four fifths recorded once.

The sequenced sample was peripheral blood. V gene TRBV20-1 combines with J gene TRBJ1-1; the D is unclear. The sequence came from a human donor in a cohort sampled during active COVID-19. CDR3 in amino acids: CSARRAEAFF. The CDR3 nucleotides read TGCAGTGCGCGGAGGGCTGAAGCTTTCTTT.